A single sample gave rise to the 11 T cell receptor beta chains below, sequenced in a study of T-cell memory formation after mild COVID-19. TCRdb recomputed calls from the 5' RACE reads with MiXCR, one row per CDR3 protein. This table has 550,000 to 700,000 distinct CDR3 sequences, approximately 19% appearing once. Sequencing was carried out using PBMCs or a T cell subset sorted from them (not recorded which). All receptors derive from an adult woman who had mild COVID-19 (a few samples of this study predate the infection). Cell type and time point are not known.

V is TRBV19 and J is TRBJ2-7; 9 positions agree with TRBD1. Trimming at V came to 3 bases and at J to 0 bases, leaving 6 bases not matched to a gene. From germline, CDR1 is LNHDA and CDR2 SQIVND (reference sequence). This CDR3 is 16 amino acids long. The CDR3 loop is CASSIRGTGYSYEQYF. As DNA, the CDR3 is TGTGCCAGTAGTATTCGTGGGACAGGGTACTCCTACGAGCAGTACTTC. The variable domain in full, with the rest retrieved from reference TRBV19 and TRBJ2-7, is DGGITQSPKYLFRKEGQNVTLSCEQNLNHDAMYWYRQDPGQGLRLIYYSQIVNDFQKGDIAEGYSVSREKKESFPLTVTSAQKNPTAFYLCASSIRGTGYSYEQYFGPGTRLTVT.

The table lists this clonotype with a few counts. One junction end disagrees with the germline gene, perhaps due to a read error. This chain links TRBV12-3 or TRBV12-4 with TRBJ2-3, with D possibly TRBD2 on 6 matching bases. The CDR3 extends over 14 amino acids. This CDR3 is CASCLRGGTDTQYF. The CDR3 DNA follows: TGTGCCAGCTGTTTGCGGGGAGGCACAGATACGCAGTATTTT.

This clonotype was observed at least ten times. The chain has TRBV11-2 and TRBJ2-3; D might be TRBD2 (6 bases). The CDR3 is made up of 15 amino acids. Trimming stripped 1 base from V and 2 bases from J, with 10 bases between. Per the germline V gene, CDR1 is SGHAT and CDR2 is FQNNGV. The CDR3 nucleotides are TGTGCCAGCAGCTTAGGGGCGGGGCTCACAGATACGCAGTATTTT. Its protein is CASSLGAGLTDTQYF.

V is TRBV5-1 and J is TRBJ1-2, with TRBD1 identical over 10 bases. The CDR3 covers 15 residues. V lost 4 bases, J lost 4 bases, and 7 bases stayed unmatched. CDR1 is SGHRS and CDR2 is YFSETQ in the germline V gene. This CDR3 is CASSPGQGSTYGYTF. The CDR3 coding sequence is TGCGCCAGCAGCCCGGGACAGGGGAGTACCTATGGCTACACCTTC.

The J gene is TRBJ2-4, the V gene TRBV10-3; 14 bases fit TRBD2. V gave up 6 bases and J gave up 0 bases; unmatched junction bases: 10. The V gene's germline CDR1 is ENHRY and CDR2 SYGVKD. This CDR3 is 19 amino acids long. The DNA of the CDR3 is TGTGCCATCAGGAGGGGACTAGCGGGAGCCTCCAAAGCCAAAAACATTCAGTACTTC. It is translated as CAIRRGLAGASKAKNIQYF.

The chain has TRBV5-5 and TRBJ1-1; TRBD1 is a possible D gene (5 bases). Trimming removed 1 base from V and 4 bases from J, with 14 bases in between. The CDR3 is 15 residues long. CDR1 and CDR2 (germline): SGHKS, YYEKEE (reference sequence). CDR3 nucleotide sequence: TGTGCCAGCAGCTTGTTTCTAAGGGGCGGCACTGAAGCTTTCTTT. Translation gives CASSLFLRGGTEAFF.

This clonotype showed up just a few times. The chain joins TRBV3-1 to TRBJ2-7, with D possibly being TRBD1 or TRBD2 (5 bases each). The V gene's germline CDR1 is LGHDT and CDR2 YNNKEL (reference sequence). V gave up 3 bases and J gave up 2 bases, with 20 bases separating them. This CDR3 spans 17 amino acids. Here the CDR3 reads CASSQARTGGTAYEQYF. In nucleotides, the CDR3 is TGTGCCAGCAGCCAGGCACGAACGGGTGGGACCGCCTACGAGCAGTACTTC.

The rearrangement uses TRBV7-8 and TRBJ2-1, with TRBD2 matching 8 bases. Germline CDR1 is SGHVS and CDR2 is FQNEAQ. The CDR3 sequence is 13 residues long. V was pared by 2 bases and J by 6 bases, with 0 bases of the junction left unmatched. CDR3 bases: TGTGCCAGCAGCTTACGGGGGGGCAATGAGCAGTTCTTC. Its translation: CASSLRGGNEQFF.

There are a few counts of this clonotype. The chain joins TRBV18 to TRBJ2-7, with 9 nucleotides matching TRBD1. This CDR3 has 14 residues. Looked up from germline, CDR1 is KGHSH and CDR2 is LQKENI. V lost 8 bases to trimming and J lost 2 bases; unmatched junction nucleotides: 7. CDR3 residues: CASQDGTGPYEQYF. The CDR3 DNA is TGTGCCAGCCAAGACGGGACAGGGCCCTACGAGCAGTACTTC.

This chain connects TRBV4-1 to TRBJ2-3; D possibly corresponds to TRBD2 (7 bases). The CDR3 spans 17 residues. V was clipped by 1 base and J by 4 bases, with 18 bases between them. Germline V CDR1 and CDR2: MGHRA, YSYEKL. Here the CDR3 reads CASSQVRGAKNPDTQYF. The CDR3 DNA sequence: TGCGCCAGCAGCCAAGTTCGGGGGGCAAAGAATCCAGATACGCAGTATTTT.

The gene calls are TRBV30 and TRBJ1-5; D is unclear. The CDR3 length is 13 residues. Trimming removed 3 bases at V and 0 bases at J, with 6 bases between. In germline, CDR1 is GTSNPN, CDR2 SVGIG (reference sequence). CDR3 sequence (DNA): TGTGCCTGGAGCCTTAGTAGCAATCAGCCCCAGCATTTT. Translation gives CAWSLSSNQPQHF.